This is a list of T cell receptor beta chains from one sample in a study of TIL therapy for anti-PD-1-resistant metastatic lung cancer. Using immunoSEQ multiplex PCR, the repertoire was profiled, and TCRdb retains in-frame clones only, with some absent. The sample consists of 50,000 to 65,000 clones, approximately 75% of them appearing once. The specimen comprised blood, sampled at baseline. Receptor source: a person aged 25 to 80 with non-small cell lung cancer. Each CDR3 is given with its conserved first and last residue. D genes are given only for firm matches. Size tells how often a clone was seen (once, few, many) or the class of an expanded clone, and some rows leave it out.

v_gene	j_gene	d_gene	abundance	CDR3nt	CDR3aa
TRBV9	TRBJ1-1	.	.	TGTGCCAGCAGCCAATATGACGCGAACACTGAAGCTTTCTTT	CASSQYDANTEAFF
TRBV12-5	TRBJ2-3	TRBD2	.	TGTGCTAGTGGTTTGGCTTTGAGGTGGAGCGGGAGGGGGCCAGATACGCAGTATTTT	CASGLALRWSGRGPDTQYF
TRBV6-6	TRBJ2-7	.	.	TGTGCCAGCAGCTCAGGGGTCCTCTACGAGCAGTACTTC	CASSSGVLYEQYF
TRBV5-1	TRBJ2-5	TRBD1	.	TGCGCCAGCAGGTTCGCAGGGGACAGATGGGAGACCCAGTACTTC	CASRFAGDRWETQYF
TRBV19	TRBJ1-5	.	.	TGTGCCAGTAGTCATTTAGGGTCGTTGGGAAATCAGCCCCAGCATTTT	CASSHLGSLGNQPQHF
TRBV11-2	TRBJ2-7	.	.	TGTGCCAGCAGTCAAGATGGGGGGGCTGCCTACGAGCAGTACTTC	CASSQDGGAAYEQYF
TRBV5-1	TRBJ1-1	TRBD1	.	TGCGCCAGCAGCTGGGACAGTAGTGAAGCTTTCTTT	CASSWDSSEAFF
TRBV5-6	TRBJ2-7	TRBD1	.	TGTGCCAGCAGCTTTGACAGGGCCTACGAGCAGTACTTC	CASSFDRAYEQYF
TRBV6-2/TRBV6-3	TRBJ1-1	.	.	TGTGCCAGCAGTTCCCCGACAGATGAAGCTTTCTTT	CASSSPTDEAFF
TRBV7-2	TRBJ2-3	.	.	TGTGCCAGCAGCTCTTTCACAGATACGCAGTATTTT	CASSSFTDTQYF
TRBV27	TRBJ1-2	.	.	TGTCCTTATTCGTCCGGGGGGAACTATGGCTACACCTTC	CPYSSGGNYGYTF
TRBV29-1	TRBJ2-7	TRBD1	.	TGCAGCGTGGCGGGGACAGGAGGCAACGAGCAGTACTTC	CSVAGTGGNEQYF
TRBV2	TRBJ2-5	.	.	TGTGCCAGCAGTCGCGGGACAGCTACCTTCCAAGAGACCCAGTACTTC	CASSRGTATFQETQYF
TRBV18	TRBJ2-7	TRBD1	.	TGTGCCAGCTCACCACCTGGACAGGGTAACGAGCAGTACTTC	CASSPPGQGNEQYF
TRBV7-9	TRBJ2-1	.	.	TGTGCCAGCGGGGGGGGCGGCTACAATGAGCAGTTCTTC	CASGGGGYNEQFF
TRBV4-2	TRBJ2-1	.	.	TGTGCCAGCAGCCAAGTGTCGGGAGACTACAATGAGCAGTTCTTC	CASSQVSGDYNEQFF
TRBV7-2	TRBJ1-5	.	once	TGTGCCAGCAGCCCTAGGGGTAGCAATCAGCCCCAGCATTTT	CASSPRGSNQPQHF
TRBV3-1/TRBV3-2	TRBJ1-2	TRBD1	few	TGTGCCAGCAGCCAAGGGGACAGGGTGAAAAACTATGGCTACACCTTC	CASSQGDRVKNYGYTF
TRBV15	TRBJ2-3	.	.	TGTGCCACCAGCAGAGTTGGGCCGGGGACAGATACGCAGTATTTT	CATSRVGPGTDTQYF
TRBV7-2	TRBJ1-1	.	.	TGTGCCAGCAGCTCCCGGACAGAAGTGAACACTGAAGCTTTCTTT	CASSSRTEVNTEAFF
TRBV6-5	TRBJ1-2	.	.	TGTGCCAGCACCTTGGGGGGGGGCCCCTTCTATGGCTACACCTTC	CASTLGGGPFYGYTF
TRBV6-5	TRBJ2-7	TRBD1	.	TGTGCCAGCGGACCCAGGGGGATCTCCTACGAGCAGTACTTC	CASGPRGISYEQYF
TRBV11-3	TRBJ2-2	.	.	TGTGCCAGCCTGGGGGGGGAGCTGTTTTTT	CASLGGELFF
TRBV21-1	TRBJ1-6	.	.	TGTGCCAGCAGCAAAAACGTCGGGGGTAGGAATTCACCCCTCCACTTT	CASSKNVGGRNSPLHF
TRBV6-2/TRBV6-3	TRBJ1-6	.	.	TGTGCCAGCAGTCTCCAATCGTCGAGGGGCTCACCCCTCCACTTT	CASSLQSSRGSPLHF
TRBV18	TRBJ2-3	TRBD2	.	TGTGCCAGTCGAGGGACTAGCGGCACAGATACGCAGTATTTT	CASRGTSGTDTQYF
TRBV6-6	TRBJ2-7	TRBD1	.	TGTGCCAGCACCGACAGGGGGTTGGGATACGAGCAGTACTTC	CASTDRGLGYEQYF
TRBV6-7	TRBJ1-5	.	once	TGTGCCAGCAGTTACTCGAGCCCGGGCGGCAATCAGCCCCAGCATTTT	CASSYSSPGGNQPQHF
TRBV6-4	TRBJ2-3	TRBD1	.	TGTGCCAGCGGCTCTCAGGGGGCCGACACAGATACGCAGTATTTT	CASGSQGADTDTQYF
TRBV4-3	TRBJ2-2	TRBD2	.	TGCGCCAGCAGCCAAGACCGGACTAGCGGGTTGAACACCGGGGAGCTGTTTTTT	CASSQDRTSGLNTGELFF
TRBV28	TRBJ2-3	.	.	TGTGCCAGCACCAGTTGGGTAGCCCAACGGAGGGCAGATACGCAGTATTTT	CASTSWVAQRRADTQYF
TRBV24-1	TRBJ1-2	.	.	TGTGCCACCAGTGATGGGACCTTCGGAAATGGCTACACCTTC	CATSDGTFGNGYTF
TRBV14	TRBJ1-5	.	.	TGTGCCAGCTCGGTATTCTTAGGGGGGTATAGCAATCAGCCCCAGCATTTT	CASSVFLGGYSNQPQHF
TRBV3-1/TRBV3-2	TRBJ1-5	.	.	TGTGCCAGCAGCCAATATGCTAGCAATCAGTCCCAGCATTTT	CASSQYASNQSQHF
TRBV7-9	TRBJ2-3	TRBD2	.	TGTGCCAGCAGCTTAGGAGAGACTAGCGGGGGATCGGATACGCAGTATTTT	CASSLGETSGGSDTQYF
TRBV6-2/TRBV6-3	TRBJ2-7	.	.	TGTGCCAGCAGTGACTACGAGCAGTACTTC	CASSDYEQYF
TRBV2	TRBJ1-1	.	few	TGTGCCAGCGGTCGGGACAACCAAGCTTTCTTT	CASGRDNQAFF
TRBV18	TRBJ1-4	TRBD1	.	TGTGCCAGCTCCCACACCGACAGGGGATTACCAACTAATGAAAAACTGTTTTTT	CASSHTDRGLPTNEKLFF
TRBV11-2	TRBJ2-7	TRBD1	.	TGTGCCAGCAGCGAGGGACAGCTCTACGAGCAGTACTTC	CASSEGQLYEQYF
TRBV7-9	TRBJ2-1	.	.	TGTGCCAGCAGCTTAGCGCGAAGGCTAACAAATGAGCAGTTCTTC	CASSLARRLTNEQFF
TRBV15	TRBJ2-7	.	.	TGTGCCACCAGCAGAGGAGATTTGAGGAAGGACGAGCAGTACTTC	CATSRGDLRKDEQYF
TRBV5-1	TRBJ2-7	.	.	TGCGCCAGCAGCTTGGGCGGGAAGGTCTCCTACGAGCAGTACTTC	CASSLGGKVSYEQYF
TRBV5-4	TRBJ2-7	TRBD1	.	TGTGCCAGCAGCTGGACAGGGACCGAGCAGTACTTC	CASSWTGTEQYF
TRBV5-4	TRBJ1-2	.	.	TGTGCCAGCAGCCTAAGTCGAATCACAGGAAGTGACTATGGCTACACCTTC	CASSLSRITGSDYGYTF
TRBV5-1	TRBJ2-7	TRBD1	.	TGCGCCAGCAGCTTGATTCAGGGGGCCTACGAGCAGTACTTC	CASSLIQGAYEQYF
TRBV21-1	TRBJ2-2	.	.	TGTGCCAGCAGCAAAGTTAGCCTAGCGGGAGGGGGACCGCGGGAGCTGTTTTTT	CASSKVSLAGGGPRELFF
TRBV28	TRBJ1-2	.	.	TGTGCCAGCAGGTTAATGGGATTAACATATGGCTACACCTTC	CASRLMGLTYGYTF
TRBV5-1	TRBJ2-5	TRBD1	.	TGCGCCAGCAGCGACCCACAGGGGGCGGAAGAGACCCAGTACTTC	CASSDPQGAEETQYF
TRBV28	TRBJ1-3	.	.	TGTGCCAGCAGCCTTGGTCGCAGAAACACCATATATTTT	CASSLGRRNTIYF
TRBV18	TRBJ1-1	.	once	TGTGCCAGCGTCCCGACGGGGACGACTGAAGCTTTCTTT	CASVPTGTTEAFF